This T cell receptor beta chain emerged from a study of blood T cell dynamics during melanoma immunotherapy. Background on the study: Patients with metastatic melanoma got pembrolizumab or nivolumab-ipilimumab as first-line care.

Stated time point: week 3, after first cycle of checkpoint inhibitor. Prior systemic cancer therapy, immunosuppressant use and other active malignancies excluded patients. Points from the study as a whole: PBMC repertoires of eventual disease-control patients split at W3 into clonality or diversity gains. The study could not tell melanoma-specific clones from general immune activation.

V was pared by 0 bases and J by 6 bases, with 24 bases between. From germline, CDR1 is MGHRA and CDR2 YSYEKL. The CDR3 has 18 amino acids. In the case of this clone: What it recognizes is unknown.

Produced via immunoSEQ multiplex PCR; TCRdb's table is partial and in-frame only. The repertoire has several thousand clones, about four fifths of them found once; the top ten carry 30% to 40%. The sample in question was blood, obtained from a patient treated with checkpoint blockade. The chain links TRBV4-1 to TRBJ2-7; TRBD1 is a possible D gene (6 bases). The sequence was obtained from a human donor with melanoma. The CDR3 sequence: CASSQEPMLNPGVREQYF. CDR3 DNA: TGCGCCAGCAGCCAAGAGCCCATGTTAAATCCAGGGGTTCGCGAGCAGTACTTC.